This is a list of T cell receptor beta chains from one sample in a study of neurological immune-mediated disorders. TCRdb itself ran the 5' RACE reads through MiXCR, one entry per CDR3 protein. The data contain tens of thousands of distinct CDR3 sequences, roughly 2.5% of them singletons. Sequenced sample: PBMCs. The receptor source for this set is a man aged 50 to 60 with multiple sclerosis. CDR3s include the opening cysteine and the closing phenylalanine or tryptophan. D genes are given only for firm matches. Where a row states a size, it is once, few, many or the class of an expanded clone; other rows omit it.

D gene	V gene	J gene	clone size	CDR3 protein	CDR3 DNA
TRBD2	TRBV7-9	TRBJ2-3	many	CASTGGTSGGTQYF	TGTGCCAGCACCGGAGGGACTAGCGGGGGTACGCAGTATTTT
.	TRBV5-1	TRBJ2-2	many	CASSSPGGFTGELFF	TGCGCCAGCAGCTCCCCGGGTGGATTCACCGGGGAGCTGTTTTTT
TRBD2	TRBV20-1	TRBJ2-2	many	CSADPGLAGELFF	TGCAGTGCTGACCCGGGACTAGCCGGGGAGCTGTTTTTT
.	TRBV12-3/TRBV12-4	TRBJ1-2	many	CASSLSGFYGYTF	TGTGCCAGCAGTTTATCAGGGTTCTATGGCTACACCTTC
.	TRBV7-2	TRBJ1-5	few	CASSLSSGSYSNQPQNF	TGTGCCAGCAGCTTATCGTCAGGAAGTTATAGCAATCAGCCCCAGAATTTT
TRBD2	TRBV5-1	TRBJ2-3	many	CASSIKLAGGPDTQYF	TGCGCCAGCAGCATCAAGCTAGCGGGGGGGCCGGATACGCAGTATTTT
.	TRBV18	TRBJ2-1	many	CASSPYSARGANEQFF	TGTGCCAGCTCACCCTACTCCGCGAGGGGGGCCAATGAGCAGTTCTTC
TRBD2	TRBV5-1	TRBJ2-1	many	CASSYLAGADNEQFF	TGCGCCAGCAGCTACTTAGCGGGGGCGGACAATGAGCAGTTCTTC
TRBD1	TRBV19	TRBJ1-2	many	CASSIDGNRGLRGYTF	TGTGCCAGTAGTATAGATGGTAACAGGGGACTCAGGGGCTACACCTTC
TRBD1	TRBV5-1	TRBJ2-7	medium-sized	CASSLEQGAYEQYF	TGTGCCAGCAGCCTAGAGCAGGGGGCCTACGAGCAGTACTTC
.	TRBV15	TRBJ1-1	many	CATSRVGGEAFF	TGTGCCACCAGCAGAGTGGGGGGGGAAGCTTTCTTT
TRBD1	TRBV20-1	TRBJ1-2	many	CSASRTGAYYGYTF	TGCAGTGCTAGCCGGACAGGGGCTTACTATGGCTACACCTTC
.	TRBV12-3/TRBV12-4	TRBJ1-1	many	CASTFVEETEAFF	TGTGCCAGCACCTTCGTGGAAGAGACTGAAGCTTTCTTT
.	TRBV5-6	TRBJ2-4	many	CASSFGGAHIQYF	TGTGCCAGCAGCTTCGGAGGGGCACACATTCAGTACTTC
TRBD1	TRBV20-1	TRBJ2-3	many	CSASEEGRGRDTQYF	TGCAGTGCTAGCGAAGAGGGCAGGGGGCGAGATACGCAGTATTTT
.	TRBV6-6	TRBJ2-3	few	CASTRSFTDTQYF	TGTGCCAGCACCCGATCCTTCACAGATACGCAGTATTTT
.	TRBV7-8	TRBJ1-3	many	CASGGAGGNTIYF	TGTGCCTCCGGGGGGGCAGGTGGAAACACCATATATTTT
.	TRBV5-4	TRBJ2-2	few	CASSLTDGNTGELFF	TGTGCCAGCAGCTTGACGGACGGGAACACCGGGGAGCTGTTTTTT
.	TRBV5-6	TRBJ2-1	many	CASSFSPGSYNEQFF	TGTGCCAGCAGCTTTAGCCCTGGTTCCTACAATGAGCAGTTCTTC
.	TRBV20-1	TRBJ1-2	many	CSAIPGGRDGYTF	TGCAGTGCTATCCCGGGGGGGCGCGATGGCTACACCTTC
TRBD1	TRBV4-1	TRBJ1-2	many	CASSTRTGGNYGYTF	TGCGCCAGCAGCACCCGGACAGGGGGCAACTATGGCTACACCTTC
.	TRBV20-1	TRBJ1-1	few	CSARVRGSNTEAFF	TGCAGTGCTAGAGTTAGGGGCTCGAACACTGAAGCTTTCTTT
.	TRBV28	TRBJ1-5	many	CASNPGVSGNQPQHF	TGTGCCAGCAACCCCGGGGTATCGGGCAATCAGCCCCAGCATTTT
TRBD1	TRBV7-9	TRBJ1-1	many	CASTYTGAYTEAFF	TGTGCCAGCACCTATACAGGGGCTTACACTGAAGCTTTCTTT
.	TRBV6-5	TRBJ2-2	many	CASSFQTGELFF	TGTGCCAGCAGTTTCCAAACCGGGGAGCTGTTTTTT
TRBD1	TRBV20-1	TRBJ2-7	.	CSARNRDRGPREQYF	TGCAGTGCGCGGAACCGGGACAGGGGACCTCGGGAGCAGTACTTC
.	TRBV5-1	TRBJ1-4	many	CASSSTWRGEKLFF	TGCGCCAGCAGCTCGACCTGGAGGGGTGAAAAACTGTTTTTT
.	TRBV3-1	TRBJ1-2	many	CASSPRGSYGYTF	TGTGCCAGCAGCCCCCGGGGAAGCTATGGCTACACCTTC
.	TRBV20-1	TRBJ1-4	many	CSARDRAVPTNEKLFF	TGCAGTGCTAGAGACAGGGCAGTCCCAACTAATGAAAAACTGTTTTTT
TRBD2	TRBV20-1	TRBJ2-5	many	CSASGTSGVETQYF	TGCAGTGCTTCCGGGACTAGCGGGGTGGAGACCCAGTACTTC
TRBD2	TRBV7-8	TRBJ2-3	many	CASSSKRGGRDTQYF	TGTGCCAGCAGCTCTAAGCGGGGGGGCCGCGATACGCAGTATTTT
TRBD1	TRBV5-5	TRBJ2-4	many	CASSTGTGGWNIQYF	TGTGCCAGCAGCACCGGGACAGGGGGTTGGAACATTCAGTACTTC
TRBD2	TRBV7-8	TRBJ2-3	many	CASSSRLAGGPGRGTDTQYF	TGTGCCAGCAGCTCAAGGCTAGCGGGGGGCCCCGGGCGCGGCACAGATACGCAGTATTTT
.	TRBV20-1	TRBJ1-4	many	CSAREEVGGATNEKLFF	TGCAGTGCTAGAGAAGAGGTCGGGGGGGCGACTAATGAAAAACTGTTTTTT
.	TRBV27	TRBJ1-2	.	CASRTGLDGYTF	TGTGCCAGCAGAACAGGGCTGGATGGCTACACCTTC
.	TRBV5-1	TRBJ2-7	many	CASSLGSRSYEQYF	TGCGCCAGCAGCTTGGGTAGTCGGAGCTACGAGCAGTACTTC
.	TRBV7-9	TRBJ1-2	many	CASSWREINYGYTF	TGTGCCAGCAGCTGGCGGGAGATTAACTATGGCTACACCTTC
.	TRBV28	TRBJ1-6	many	CASSLVGSPLHF	TGTGCCAGCAGTTTAGTAGGTTCACCCCTCCACTTT
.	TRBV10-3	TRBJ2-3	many	CAISEPKNTDTQYF	TGTGCCATCAGTGAGCCCAAGAACACAGATACGCAGTATTTT
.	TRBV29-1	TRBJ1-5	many	CSVAISGGGQPQHF	TGCAGCGTTGCGATATCAGGTGGCGGGCAGCCCCAGCATTTT
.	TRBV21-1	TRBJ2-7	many	CASSKEGHESSYEQYF	TGTGCCAGCAGCAAAGAGGGACATGAAAGCTCCTACGAGCAGTACTTC